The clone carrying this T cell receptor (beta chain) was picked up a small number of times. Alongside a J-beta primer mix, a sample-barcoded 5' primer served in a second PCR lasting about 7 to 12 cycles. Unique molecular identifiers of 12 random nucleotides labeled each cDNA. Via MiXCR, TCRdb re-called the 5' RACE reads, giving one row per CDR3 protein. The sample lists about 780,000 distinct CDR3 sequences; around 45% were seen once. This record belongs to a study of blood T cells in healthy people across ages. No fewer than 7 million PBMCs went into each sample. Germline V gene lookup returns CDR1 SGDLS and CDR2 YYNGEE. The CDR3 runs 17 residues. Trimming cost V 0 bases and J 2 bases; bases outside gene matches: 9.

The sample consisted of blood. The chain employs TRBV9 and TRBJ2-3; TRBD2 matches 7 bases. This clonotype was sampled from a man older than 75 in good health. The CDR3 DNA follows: TGTGCCAGCAGCGTAGATAGCCTAGCGGAGTTCACAGATACGCAGTATTTT. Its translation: CASSVDSLAEFTDTQYF.